The 26 T cell receptor beta chains listed next were all sequenced from one sample in a study of shared clonotypes between healthy human individuals (dated by TCRdb to 2020 to 2021). The library was prepared using the immunoSEQ multiplex PCR assay. Not all clones reach the TCRdb copy of this immuneACCESS table, which keeps in-frame sequences only. Checked studies attribute under half of the gap to unresolved V genes and leave the rest unexplained. The sample data list over 2 million clones, and around 90% of these were observed just once. The ten largest clones add up to around 0.4% of the sample. Sequenced sample: naive CD4+ T cells from PBMCs. Per the publication, the cell subset or site label means: CD45RA+ positively selected. These TCRs come from a man aged 18 to 30 in good health. Some clones in this sample may be carry-over from other donors' samples.

The chain links TRBV19 to TRBJ1-5; TRBD1 matches at 7 bases. This CDR3 spans 14 amino acids. Germline CDR1 is LNHDA and CDR2 is SQIVND (reference sequence). V lost 5 bases and J lost 3; bases outside the gene matches: 4. CDR3 sequence reads: CASSPTGINQPQHF. CDR3 nucleotide sequence: TGTGCCAGTAGTCCGACAGGGATCAATCAGCCCCAGCATTTT.

Here the CDR3 reads CASSTGRAANEQFF. CDR3 bases: TGTGCCAGTAGTACCGGGCGGGCGGCAAATGAGCAGTTCTTC. V is TRBV19 and J is TRBJ2-1, with D possibly being TRBD2 (5 bases). The germline V gene encodes CDR1 LNHDA and CDR2 SQIVND (reference sequence). This CDR3 is built from 14 residues. V was trimmed by 4 bases and J by 7 bases, leaving 14 bases between them.

V is TRBV7-3 and J is TRBJ2-5, with 9 nucleotides matching TRBD2. The CDR3 has 15 residues. Germline assignment: CDR1 SGHTA and CDR2 FQGTGA. V was pared by 2 bases and J by 4 bases, with 5 bases of the junction left unmatched. The CDR3 bases are TGTGCCAGCAGCTTATCAGCGGGGGGCGGAGAGACCCAGTACTTC. Translated: CASSLSAGGGETQYF.

Note on this clone: Other DNA sequences in the same sample also yield this CDR3. J is TRBJ2-5 and V is TRBV5-1, with D unresolved. The germline V gene has CDR1 SGHRS and CDR2 YFSETQ. The germline V and J ends were trimmed by 0 bases and 4 bases, with 10 bases remaining between them. The CDR3 loop spans 14 amino acids. The CDR3 nucleotides are TGCGCCAGCAGCTTGGGATCGGGTCGAGAGACCCAGTACTTC. This encodes CASSLGSGRETQYF.

The rearrangement uses TRBV5-1 and TRBJ2-7; a weak D match, TRBD2 (5 bases). The length of the CDR3 is 14 residues. V gave up 1 base and J gave up 5 bases, with 13 bases separating them. Germline V gene sequence: CDR1 SGHRS, CDR2 YFSETQ. DNA of the CDR3: TGCGCCAGCAGCTTGTCCGGGGATGACAACGAGCAGTACTTC. Protein product: CASSLSGDDNEQYF.

This clone was seen once. The sample holds other DNA sequences that translate to the same CDR3. This chain links TRBV7-2 with TRBJ2-7, with TRBD2 matching over 8 bases. The CDR3 extends over 15 amino acids. Germline CDR1 reads SGHTA; CDR2 reads FQGNSA. V shed 1 base and J 1 base; nucleotides not matched to a gene: 3. The CDR3 reads CASSLEAGGSYEQYF. CDR3 DNA: TGTGCCAGCAGCTTAGAGGCGGGAGGTTCCTACGAGCAGTACTTC.

The chain couples TRBV7-3 to TRBJ1-2; D unresolved. Germline V gives CDR1 SGHTA, CDR2 FQGTGA. Trimming pared 1 base from V and 4 bases from J, leaving 13 bases between. This CDR3 region has 15 residues. In nucleotides, the CDR3 is TGTGCCAGCAGCTTAAACCGAGAGGGAGGCTATGGCTACACCTTC. This codes for CASSLNREGGYGYTF.

This rearrangement joins TRBV19 to TRBJ1-1; maybe TRBD1 (5 bases). The V gene's germline CDR1 is LNHDA and CDR2 SQIVND (reference sequence). Between the trimmed V and J ends, which lost 7 bases and 4 bases, there was a span of 16 bases. The CDR3 is 14 residues long. The CDR3 spells CASKGQPGGTEAFF. In DNA, the CDR3 is TGTGCCAGTAAGGGGCAGCCGGGAGGCACTGAAGCTTTCTTT.

This clone was picked up one time. The J gene is TRBJ2-1, the V gene TRBV12-5, with 14 bases matching TRBD2. The germline CDR1 and CDR2 sequences are LGHNT and FRNRAP. The CDR3 is 17 amino acids. V gave up 2 bases and J gave up 9 bases; unmatched junction bases: 9. The CDR3: CASGLSPTSGREVEQFF. CDR3 DNA sequence: TGTGCTAGTGGTTTGTCCCCGACTAGCGGGAGGGAGGTTGAGCAGTTCTTC.

The V call is TRBV5-1, the J call TRBJ1-4; D is ambiguous. Looked up from germline, CDR1 is SGHRS and CDR2 is YFSETQ. The CDR3 is made up of 14 amino acids. V lost 0 bases to trimming and J lost 7 bases, with 10 bases between them. In nucleotides, the CDR3 is TGCGCCAGCAGCTTGGAATTCTCGGTTGAAAAACTGTTTTTT. Translated, it gives CASSLEFSVEKLFF.

This sequence joins TRBV5-4 and TRBJ2-7; 8 bases are a match to TRBD2. There are 15 residues in the CDR3. The germline gives CDR1 SGHNT, CDR2 YYREEE (reference sequence). J lost 0 bases, V lost 2 bases, and 4 bases had no gene match. The CDR3 loop is CASSFGAGVSYEQYF. The CDR3 coding sequence is TGTGCCAGCAGCTTCGGAGCGGGAGTCTCCTACGAGCAGTACTTC.

This chain joins TRBV28 and TRBJ2-2; D not resolved. V was pared by 2 bases and J by 7 bases, with 11 bases between. The germline V gene has CDR1 MDHEN and CDR2 SYDVKM. The CDR3 totals 14 residues. CDR3 sequence (DNA): TGTGCCAGCAGTTTAGAAGGGCACCTCGGGGAGCTGTTTTTT. Translating it yields CASSLEGHLGELFF.

V usage is TRBV28 and J usage is TRBJ2-3; D remains ambiguous. CDR1 and CDR2 (germline): MDHEN, SYDVKM. CDR3 length: 12 amino acids. Trimming removed 7 bases from V and 6 bases from J, with 11 bases in between. The CDR3 loop is CASTEVLDTQYF. CDR3 bases: TGTGCCAGCACCGAGGTTCTGGATACGCAGTATTTT.

The rearrangement links TRBV29-1 to TRBJ2-3; D is unclear. V lost 4 bases and J lost 5, with 7 bases in between. Germline V CDR1 and CDR2: SQVTM, ANQGSEA. CDR3 length: 11 amino acids. The CDR3 sequence: CSVGLKDTQYF. The DNA for the CDR3 is TGCAGCGTTGGACTGAAAGATACGCAGTATTTT.

The CDR3 region is CASSFSEGPSGRRGTQYF. CDR3 DNA: TGTGCCAGCAGCTTCTCCGAGGGTCCTAGCGGGCGGCGGGGGACCCAGTACTTC. V usage is TRBV11-2 and J usage is TRBJ2-5; 8 nucleotides line up with TRBD2. The CDR3 has 18 residues. The V gene end was trimmed by 3 bases and the J gene end by 7 bases; junction bases not matched to a gene: 19. Germline loops: CDR1 SGHAT, CDR2 FQNNGV.

The J gene is TRBJ2-7, the V gene TRBV6-5, with D perhaps matching TRBD2 (5 bases). V was cut by 0 bases and J by 6 bases, with 18 bases left in between. Germline-derived CDR1 and CDR2 are MNHEY and SVGAGI. This CDR3 comprises 16 residues. CDR3 DNA: TGTGCCAGCAGTTACTCGAAGCTAGCCTCTTTGGGCGAGCAGTACTTC. Encoded protein: CASSYSKLASLGEQYF.

Notes on this clone: Other DNA sequences in the same sample also yield this CDR3. The chain links TRBV5-1 to TRBJ2-1, with 8 bases identical to TRBD1. Germline loops: CDR1 SGHRS, CDR2 YFSETQ. The V and J ends lost 4 bases and 0 bases, in that order; junction bases with no gene match: 3. The CDR3 runs 15 residues. The DNA for the CDR3 is TGCGCCAGCAGCCAAACAGGGGGCTCCTACAATGAGCAGTTCTTC. Its protein product is CASSQTGGSYNEQFF.

Note on this clone: Different DNA sequences within this sample yield the same CDR3. The chain employs TRBV30 and TRBJ1-2; D ambiguous. V gave up 2 bases and J gave up 2 bases, with 9 bases separating them. Germline loops: CDR1 GTSNPN, CDR2 SVGIG (reference sequence). The CDR3 loop spans 13 amino acids. CDR3 loop: CAWSRTGNYGYTF. Here the CDR3 DNA reads TGTGCCTGGAGTCGGACGGGGAACTATGGCTACACCTTC. Complete variable domain (other parts from reference TRBV30 and TRBJ1-2): SQTIHQWPATLVQPVGSPLSLECTVEGTSNPNLYWYRQAAGRGLQLLFYSVGIGQISSEVPQNLSASRPQDRQFILSSKKLLLSDSGFYLCAWSRTGNYGYTFGSGTRLTVV.

This clone was seen a handful of times. This chain links TRBV7-3 with TRBJ1-5, with no clear D. V lost 4 bases and J 9 bases, leaving 10 bases between the germline ends. The CDR3 contains 12 residues. Germline V gives CDR1 SGHTA, CDR2 FQGTGA. The chain's CDR3 is CASSSPGGPQHF. As DNA, the CDR3 is TGTGCCAGCAGCTCCCCTGGTGGGCCCCAGCATTTT. The full variable domain, its missing parts supplied by reference TRBV7-3 and TRBJ1-5, is GAGVSQTPSNKVTEKGKYVELRCDPISGHTALYWYRQSLGQGPEFLIYFQGTGAADDSGLPNDRFFAVRPEGSVSTLKIQRTERGDSAVYLCASSSPGGPQHFGDGTRLSIL.

In this sample, this clone turned up once. V and J are TRBV7-2 and TRBJ2-7, with a weak D call TRBD2 (6 bases). The CDR3 extends over 19 amino acids. Per germline, CDR1 SGHTA and CDR2 FQGNSA. V was cut by 1 base and J by 5 bases, with 27 bases left in between. The CDR3 spells CASSLEEGSRERDKDEQYF. The CDR3 bases are TGTGCCAGCAGCTTAGAGGAGGGCAGCAGGGAGAGGGATAAGGACGAGCAGTACTTC. The complete variable domain, with remaining parts taken from reference TRBV7-2 and TRBJ2-7, reads GAGVSQSPSNKVTEKGKDVELRCDPISGHTALYWYRQSLGQGLEFLIYFQGNSAPDKSGLPSDRFSAERTGGSVSTLTIQRTQQEDSAVYLCASSLEEGSRERDKDEQYFGPGTRLTVT.

The chain combines TRBV18 with TRBJ1-1; 8 bases map to TRBD1. This CDR3 region has 15 residues. Germline-derived CDR1 and CDR2 are KGHSH and LQKENI. The V segment lost 2 bases and the J segment 6 bases; nucleotides outside the gene matches: 8. The CDR3 DNA sequence: TGTGCCAGCTCACCATCGGACAGGGTTTACCCTGAAGCTTTCTTT. This translates into CASSPSDRVYPEAFF.

The chain recombines TRBV5-6 with TRBJ1-3, with D perhaps matching TRBD1 (5 bases). The CDR3 has 16 amino acids. V was clipped by 1 base and J by 0 bases, with 11 bases between them. CDR1 is SGHDT, CDR2 YYEEEE, per germline. CDR3 in DNA: TGTGCCAGCAGCTTGTTAAGCAGGGCCTCTGGAAACACCATATATTTT. Translated: CASSLLSRASGNTIYF.

The CDR3 region is CSVETRGQETQYF. In DNA form, the CDR3 reads TGCAGCGTTGAAACTAGGGGACAAGAGACCCAGTACTTC. The chain carries TRBV29-1 and TRBJ2-5; tentatively, D is TRBD1 or TRBD2 (5 bases each). This CDR3 spans 13 amino acids. Trimming removed 2 bases from V and 2 bases from J, with 9 bases in between. The germline CDR1 and CDR2 sequences are SQVTM and ANQGSEA.

This chain connects TRBV27 to TRBJ2-7; 7 bases are shared with TRBD1. The CDR3 sequence is 15 residues long. CDR1 is MNHEY, CDR2 SMNVEV, per germline (reference sequence). V was clipped by 7 bases and J by 2 bases; unmatched bases: 11. CDR3 loop: CASISRTGPAYEQYF. CDR3 in DNA: TGTGCCAGCATCTCAAGGACAGGCCCAGCCTACGAGCAGTACTTC.

A single count supports this clone. The chain combines TRBV7-2 with TRBJ1-1; no definite D call. The V gene's germline CDR1 is SGHTA and CDR2 FQGNSA. This CDR3 spans 14 amino acids. The V end was cut by 7 bases, the J end by 5 bases, with 17 bases between. This CDR3 is CASILRVGPTEAFF. In DNA form, the CDR3 reads TGTGCCAGCATCCTTAGGGTTGGGCCGACTGAAGCTTTCTTT.

V is TRBV27 and J is TRBJ2-6; no clear D. Trimming took 2 bases from V and 0 from J, leaving 14 bases between them. The germline gives CDR1 MNHEY, CDR2 SMNVEV (reference sequence). The CDR3 is 18 amino acids. The CDR3 region is CASSLGRTLLSGANVLTF. CDR3 DNA sequence: TGTGCCAGCAGTTTAGGCAGGACGTTACTCTCTGGGGCCAACGTCCTGACTTTC.